What follows describes a single T cell receptor beta chain. The antigen remains unidentified. With 8 bases removed from V and 4 bases from J, the gap between germline ends came to 9 bases. The germline V gene has CDR1 MNHEY and CDR2 SVGAGI. The CDR3 runs to 12 residues. These data come from a study of cytomegalovirus exposure and HLA in healthy donors. Study observations and caveats: The number of N-insertions in an Asian-associated ancestry cluster was reportedly below the 666-donor mean in a later analysis.

13 Jbeta primers and 60 Vbeta primers were used for the PCR. The repertoire was sequenced with immunoSEQ multiplex PCR; TCRdb's copy has only in-frame clones and lacks some. The sample shows under 130,000 clones, 79% of them seen only once. This chain uses TRBV6-5 with TRBJ2-1, with a weak D call TRBD2 (6 bases). Specimen: PBMCs. The receptor comes from a woman aged 40 to 55 in good health and CMV-seronegative. CDR3 residues: CASGGAYNEQFF. The CDR3 bases are TGTGCCAGCGGAGGGGCTTACAATGAGCAGTTCTTC.